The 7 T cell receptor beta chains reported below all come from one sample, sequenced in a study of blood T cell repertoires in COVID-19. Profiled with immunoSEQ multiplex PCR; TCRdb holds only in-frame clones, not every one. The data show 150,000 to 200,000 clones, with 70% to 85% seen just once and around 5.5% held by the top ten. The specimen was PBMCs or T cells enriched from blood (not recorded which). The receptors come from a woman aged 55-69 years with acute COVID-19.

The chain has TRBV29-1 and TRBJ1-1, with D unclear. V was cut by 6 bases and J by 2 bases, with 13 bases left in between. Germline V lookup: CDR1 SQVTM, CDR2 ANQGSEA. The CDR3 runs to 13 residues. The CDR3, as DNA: TGCAGCGTAGGGCGGGGTGGAAACACTGAAGCTTTCTTT. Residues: CSVGRGGNTEAFF.

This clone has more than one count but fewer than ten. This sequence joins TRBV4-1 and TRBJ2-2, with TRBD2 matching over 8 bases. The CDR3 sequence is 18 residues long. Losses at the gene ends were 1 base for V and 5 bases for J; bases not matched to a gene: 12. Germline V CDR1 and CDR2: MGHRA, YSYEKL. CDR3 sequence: CASSQGLFGLAETGELFF. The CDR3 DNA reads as TGCGCCAGCAGCCAAGGATTATTTGGACTAGCCGAGACCGGGGAGCTGTTTTTT.

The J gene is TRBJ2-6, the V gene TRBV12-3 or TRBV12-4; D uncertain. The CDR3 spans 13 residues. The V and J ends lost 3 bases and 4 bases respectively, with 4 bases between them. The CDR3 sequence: CASSFFGANVLTF. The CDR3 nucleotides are TGTGCCAGCAGTTTCTTCGGGGCCAACGTCCTGACTTTC.

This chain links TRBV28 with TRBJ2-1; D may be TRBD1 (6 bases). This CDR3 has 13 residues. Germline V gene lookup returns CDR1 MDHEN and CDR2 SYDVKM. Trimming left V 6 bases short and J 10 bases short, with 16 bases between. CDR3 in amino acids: CASSGTPGVEQFF. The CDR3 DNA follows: TGTGCCAGCAGCGGGACACCCGGGGTCGAGCAGTTCTTC. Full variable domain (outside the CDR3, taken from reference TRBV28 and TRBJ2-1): DVKVTQSSRYLVKRTGEKVFLECVQDMDHENMFWYRQDPGLGLRLIYFSYDVKMKEKGDIPEGYSVSREKKERFSLILESASTNQTSMYLCASSGTPGVEQFFGPGTRLTVL.

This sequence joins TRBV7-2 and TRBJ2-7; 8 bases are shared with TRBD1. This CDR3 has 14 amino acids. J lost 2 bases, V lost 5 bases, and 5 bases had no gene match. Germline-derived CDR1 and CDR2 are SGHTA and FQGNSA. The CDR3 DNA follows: TGTGCCAGCAGCACGGGACAGGACACCTACGAGCAGTACGTC. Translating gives CASSTGQDTYEQYV.

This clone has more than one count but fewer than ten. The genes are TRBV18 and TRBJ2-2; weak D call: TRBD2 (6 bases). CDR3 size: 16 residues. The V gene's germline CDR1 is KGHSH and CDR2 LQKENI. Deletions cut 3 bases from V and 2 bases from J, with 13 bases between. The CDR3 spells CASSPPGVRNTGELFF. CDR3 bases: TGTGCCAGCTCACCGCCGGGGGTTCGTAACACCGGGGAGCTGTTTTTT.

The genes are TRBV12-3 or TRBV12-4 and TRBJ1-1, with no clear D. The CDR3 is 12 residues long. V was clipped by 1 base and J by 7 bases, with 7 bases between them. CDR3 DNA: TGTGCCAGCAGTTTAGGTAGCCGTGAAGCTTTCTTT. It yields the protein CASSLGSREAFF.